Presented here are 4 T cell receptor beta chains from one specimen sequenced in a study of response to subunit inactivated influenza vaccine (dated by TCRdb to between 2017 and 2018). Receptor libraries were prepared by RT-PCR. This sample was sequenced with an Illumina HiSeq 2500. Starting from the raw public reads, TCRdb applied fastp trimming at Q25, assembled clones with MiXCR and retained in-frame beta chains. Under each unique CDR3 protein, matching rows form one entry showing the most common genes and DNA. The sample profile shows fewer than 200,000 distinct CDR3 sequences; about a tenth of them were found once. Together, the top ten hold 11% of the sample. The input for sequencing was non-naive T cells sorted from PBMCs, taken on the day of vaccination. This specimen's cell subset or site label, interpreted: memory T cell fraction. The receptors originated from a man aged 50-60 years who received an inactivated influenza vaccine. Donor details come from another sample of the same person, matched by shared clones.

Many counts were recorded for this clonotype. The J gene is TRBJ2-7, the V gene TRBV4-2, with D perhaps given as TRBD1 or TRBD2 (5 bases each). CDR3 length: 15 residues. From germline, CDR1 is LGHNA and CDR2 YNFKEQ. The V end lost 2 bases, the J end lost 1 base, and 12 bases lay between the germline ends. The DNA for the CDR3 is TGTGCCAGCAGCCAACCGGGACGGGAATCCTACGAGCAGTACTTC. Protein: CASSQPGRESYEQYF.

This clonotype was observed at least ten times. The rearrangement links TRBV5-1 to TRBJ2-7; D gene ambiguous. The CDR3 has 13 amino acids. V lost 0 bases and J 0 bases, leaving 4 bases between the germline ends. Germline V gene lookup returns CDR1 SGHRS and CDR2 YFSETQ. In DNA form, the CDR3 reads TGCGCCAGCAGCTTGGGACACTCCTACGAGCAGTACTTC. Encoded protein: CASSLGHSYEQYF.

The chain employs TRBV4-3 and TRBJ2-5; D is tentatively TRBD1 or TRBD2 (5 bases each). The V end was cut by 2 bases, the J end by 2 bases, with 12 bases between. The CDR3 contains 15 residues. The germline V gene has CDR1 LGHNA and CDR2 YSLEER. CDR3 residues: CASSQRQGPQETQYF. The CDR3 nucleotides read TGCGCCAGCAGCCAAAGGCAGGGACCTCAAGAGACCCAGTACTTC.

This rearrangement joins TRBV12-3 or TRBV12-4 to TRBJ2-2; 14 nucleotides agree with TRBD2. The trim removed 0 bases at V and 3 bases at J, leaving 15 bases unmatched. The CDR3 sequence is 22 residues long. CDR3 amino acids: CASSLAVRGLAGDPGDTGELFF. The DNA for the CDR3 is TGTGCCAGCAGTTTAGCGGTTAGGGGACTAGCGGGAGACCCAGGGGACACCGGGGAGCTGTTTTTT.